These 8 T cell receptor beta chains came from one sample sequenced in a study of cytomegalovirus exposure and HLA in healthy donors. Primers for the PCR totalled 60 Vbeta and 13 Jbeta. Sequencing was performed with immunoSEQ multiplex PCR; in TCRdb, only in-frame clones are kept and a portion is missing. Of roughly 100,000 clones in the sample, roughly 12% were seen once. What was sequenced was PBMCs. The receptors stem from a man aged 35 to 55 in good health and CMV-seropositive.

The chain uses TRBV2 and TRBJ2-5, with 10 bases identical to TRBD2. V trimming: 7 bases; J trimming: 5 bases; junction bases outside the gene matches: 13. Per the germline V gene, CDR1 is SNHLY and CDR2 is FYNNEI. The CDR3 is made up of 16 amino acids. CDR3 nucleotide sequence: TGTGCCAGCATGGGGGGACTAGCGATACGCGGGGAGACCCAGTACTTC. It specifies CASMGGLAIRGETQYF.

V usage is TRBV10-3 and J usage is TRBJ1-3, with D tentatively TRBD1 (5 bases). V lost 11 bases and J 6 bases, leaving 14 bases between the germline ends. Germline V lookup: CDR1 ENHRY, CDR2 SYGVKD. The CDR3 is 12 amino acids. CDR3 in DNA: TGTGCCGGGGCCCCGACGGCAAACACCATATATTTT. It translates to CAGAPTANTIYF.

The chain has TRBV9 and TRBJ1-1; D remains unclear. The V and J ends lost 0 bases and 0 bases respectively, with 6 bases between them. This CDR3 comprises 14 residues. Germline values: CDR1 SGDLS, CDR2 YYNGEE. CDR3 loop: CASSVDSMNTEAFF. For the CDR3, the DNA is TGTGCCAGCAGCGTAGACAGTATGAACACTGAAGCTTTCTTT.

The V gene is TRBV5-1, the J gene TRBJ2-7, with a tentative D call TRBD2 (5 bases). Germline assignment: CDR1 SGHRS and CDR2 YFSETQ. The CDR3 spans 13 residues. Trimming took 2 bases from V and 3 from J, leaving 9 bases between them. CDR3 in amino acids: CASSFGLNYEQYF. CDR3 coding DNA: TGCGCCAGCAGCTTCGGACTCAACTACGAGCAGTACTTC.

This clone was seen only a few times. Here the CDR3 DNA reads TGTGCCAGCAGTTACCGGAGCTCTGGGGCCAACGTCCTGACTTTC. Its translation: CASSYRSSGANVLTF. V usage is TRBV6-6 and J usage is TRBJ2-6; D ambiguous. Trimming cost V 2 bases and J 0 bases, with 5 bases left between them. Germline values: CDR1 MNHNY, CDR2 SVGAGI (reference sequence). This CDR3 is built from 15 residues.

This clone was counted a few times. V and J are TRBV6-5 and TRBJ1-2; D may be TRBD1 (6 bases). The CDR3 spans 13 residues. Germline CDR1 reads MNHEY; CDR2 reads SVGAGI. V was cut by 2 bases and J by 2 bases, with 6 bases left in between. CDR3: CASSYGQNYGYTF. In nucleotides, the CDR3 is TGTGCCAGCAGTTACGGACAGAACTATGGCTACACCTTC.

This clone was picked up a small number of times. Other DNA sequences from this sample encode an identical CDR3 as well. V usage is TRBV5-1 and J usage is TRBJ1-1; TRBD1 matches 8 bases. The ends lost 4 bases at V and 5 bases at J; junction bases unmatched: 7. Germline V gene data show CDR1 as SGHRS and CDR2 as YFSETQ. CDR3 length equals 14 residues. CDR3: CASSLDRVGTEAFF. The CDR3 DNA reads as TGCGCCAGCAGCCTGGACAGGGTCGGGACTGAAGCTTTCTTT.

CDR3 DNA: TGTGCCAGCAGTTTACGGCCCGGGGGCTCTGGGGCCAACGTCCTGACTTTC. The encoded protein is CASSLRPGGSGANVLTF. The gene calls are TRBV28 and TRBJ2-6, with a possible D match to TRBD2 (6 bases). Germline V gene lookup returns CDR1 MDHEN and CDR2 SYDVKM. Trimming removed 2 bases from V and 0 bases from J, with 11 bases in between. The CDR3 runs to 17 residues.